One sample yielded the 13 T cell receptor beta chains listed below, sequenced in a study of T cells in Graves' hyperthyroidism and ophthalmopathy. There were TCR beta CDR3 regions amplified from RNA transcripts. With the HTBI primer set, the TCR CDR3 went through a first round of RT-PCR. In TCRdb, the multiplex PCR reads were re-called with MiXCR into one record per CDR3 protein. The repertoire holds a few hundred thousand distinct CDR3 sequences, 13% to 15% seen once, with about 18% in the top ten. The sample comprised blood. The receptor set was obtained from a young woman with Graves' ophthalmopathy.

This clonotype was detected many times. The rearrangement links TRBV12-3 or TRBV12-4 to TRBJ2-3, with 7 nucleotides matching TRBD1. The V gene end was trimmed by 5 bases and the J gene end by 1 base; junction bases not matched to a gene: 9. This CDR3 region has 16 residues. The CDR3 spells CASSPTRGSGTDTQYF. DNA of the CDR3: TGTGCCAGCAGTCCAACCAGGGGGAGTGGCACAGATACGCAGTATTTT.

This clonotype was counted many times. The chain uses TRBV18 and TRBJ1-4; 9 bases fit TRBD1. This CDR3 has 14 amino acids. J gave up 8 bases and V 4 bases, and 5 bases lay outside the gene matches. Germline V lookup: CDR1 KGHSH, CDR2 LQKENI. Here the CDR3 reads CASSQGTGREKLFF. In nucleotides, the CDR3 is TGTGCCAGCTCACAGGGGACAGGGAGAGAAAAACTGTTTTTT.

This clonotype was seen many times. The CDR3, as DNA: TGTGCCAGCAGCCCATACGACACCGTAGGTAACGAGCAGTACTTC. Translation gives CASSPYDTVGNEQYF. The chain recombines TRBV11-2 with TRBJ2-7; D gene ambiguous. Between the trimmed V and J ends, which lost 5 bases and 5 bases, there was a span of 19 bases. This CDR3 contains 15 residues. CDR1 is SGHAT and CDR2 is FQNNGV in the germline V gene.

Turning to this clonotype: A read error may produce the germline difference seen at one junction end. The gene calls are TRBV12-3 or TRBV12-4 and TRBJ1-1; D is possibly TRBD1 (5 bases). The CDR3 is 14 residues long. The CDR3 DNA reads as TGTGCCAGCACCCTCGGGGCAACGAACACTGAAGATTTCTTT. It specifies CASTLGATNTEDFF.

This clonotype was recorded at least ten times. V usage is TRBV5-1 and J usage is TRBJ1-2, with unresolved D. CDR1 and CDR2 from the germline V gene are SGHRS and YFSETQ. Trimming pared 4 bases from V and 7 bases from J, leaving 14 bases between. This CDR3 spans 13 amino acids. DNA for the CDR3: TGCGCCAGCAGCGCCGGGGAGGTCATTGGCTACACCTTC. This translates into CASSAGEVIGYTF.

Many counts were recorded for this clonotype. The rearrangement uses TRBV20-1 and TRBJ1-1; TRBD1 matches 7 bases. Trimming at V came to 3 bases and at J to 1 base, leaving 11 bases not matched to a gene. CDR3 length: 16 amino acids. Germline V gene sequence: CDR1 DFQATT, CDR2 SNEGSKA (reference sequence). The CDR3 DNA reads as TGCAGTGCTAGTTGGCATGGACAGGCCACGAACACTGAAGCTTTCTTT. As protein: CSASWHGQATNTEAFF.

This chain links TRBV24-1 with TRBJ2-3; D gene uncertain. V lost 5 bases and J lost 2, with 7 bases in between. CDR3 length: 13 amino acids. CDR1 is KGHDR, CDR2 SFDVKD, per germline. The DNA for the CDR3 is TGTGCCACCAGTGTAGGTAACACAGATACGCAGTATTTT. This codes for CATSVGNTDTQYF.

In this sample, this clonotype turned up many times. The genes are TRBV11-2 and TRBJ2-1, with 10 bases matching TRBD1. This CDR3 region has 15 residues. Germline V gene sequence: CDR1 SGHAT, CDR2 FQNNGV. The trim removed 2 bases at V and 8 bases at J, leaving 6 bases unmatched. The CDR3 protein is CASSLSTGGRDEQFF. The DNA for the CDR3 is TGTGCCAGCAGCTTATCGACAGGGGGCAGGGATGAGCAGTTCTTC. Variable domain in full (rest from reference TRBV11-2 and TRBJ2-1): EAGVAQSPRYKIIEKRQSVAFWCNPISGHATLYWYQQILGQGPKLLIQFQNNGVVDDSQLPKDRFSAERLKGVDSTLKIQPAKLEDSAVYLCASSLSTGGRDEQFFGPGTRLTVL.

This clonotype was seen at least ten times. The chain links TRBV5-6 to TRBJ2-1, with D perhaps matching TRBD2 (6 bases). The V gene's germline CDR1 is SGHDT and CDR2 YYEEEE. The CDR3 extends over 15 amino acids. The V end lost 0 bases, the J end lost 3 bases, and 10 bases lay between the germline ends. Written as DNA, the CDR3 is TGTGCCAGCAGCTTGGTTACTAGCAACTACAATGAGCAGTTCTTC. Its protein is CASSLVTSNYNEQFF.

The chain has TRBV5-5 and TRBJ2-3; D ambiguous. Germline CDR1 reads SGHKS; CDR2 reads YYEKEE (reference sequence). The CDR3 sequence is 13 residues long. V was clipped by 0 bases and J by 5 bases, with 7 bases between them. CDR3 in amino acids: CASSLDWIDTQYF. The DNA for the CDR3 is TGTGCCAGCAGCTTGGACTGGATAGATACGCAGTATTTT.

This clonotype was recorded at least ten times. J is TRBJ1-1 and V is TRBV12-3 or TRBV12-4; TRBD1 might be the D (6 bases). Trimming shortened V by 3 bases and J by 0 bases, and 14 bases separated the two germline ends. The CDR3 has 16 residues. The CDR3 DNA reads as TGTGCCAGCAGTTTTTCGGCGGGGACATTGAACACTGAAGCTTTCTTT. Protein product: CASSFSAGTLNTEAFF.

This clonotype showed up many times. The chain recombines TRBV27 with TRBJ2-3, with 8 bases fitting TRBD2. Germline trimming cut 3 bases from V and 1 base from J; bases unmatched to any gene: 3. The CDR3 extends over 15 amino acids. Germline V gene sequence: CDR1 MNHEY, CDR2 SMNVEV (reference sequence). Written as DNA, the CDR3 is TGTGCCAGCAGTTTCGCGGGGGGTCGCACAGATACGCAGTATTTT. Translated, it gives CASSFAGGRTDTQYF.

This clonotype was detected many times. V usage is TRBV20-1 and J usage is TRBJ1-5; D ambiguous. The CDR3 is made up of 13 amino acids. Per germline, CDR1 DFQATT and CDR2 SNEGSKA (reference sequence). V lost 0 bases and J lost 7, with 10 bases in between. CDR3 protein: CSARDGVGQPQHF. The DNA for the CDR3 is TGCAGTGCTAGAGACGGGGTTGGACAGCCCCAGCATTTT.